The 9 T cell receptor beta chains given below trace back to one sample, sequenced in a study of blood T cells in healthy people across ages (dated by TCRdb to about 2015). The library was prepared using 5' RACE. TCRdb names Illumina HiSeq 2500 as the instrument used. The second PCR ran for roughly 7 to 11 cycles and used a J-beta primer mix along with a sample-barcoded 5' primer. TCRdb applied fastp at Q25 and MiXCR to the public reads, then kept only in-frame beta chains. All rows with the same CDR3 protein become a single entry with the most common DNA and genes. This sample comprises 800,000 to 950,000 distinct CDR3 sequences, 25% to 35% of them detected only once. The leading ten clones occupy about 9.4% of the sample. This sample also belongs to another study, concerning T cells of mothers and their children.

The specimen was blood. The receptors come from a middle-aged woman in good health.

Concerning this clonotype: A much larger clone lies a single base off, so this may be a read error. The chain couples TRBV29-1 to TRBJ1-2; D gene unclear. The CDR3 consists of 10 residues. Per germline, CDR1 SQVTM and CDR2 ANQGSEA. Trimming shortened V by 6 bases and J by 7 bases, and 9 bases separated the two germline ends. This CDR3 is CSVDQTGYTF. The CDR3 bases are TGCAGCGTAGATCAGACTGGCTACACCTTC.

This clonotype was found a few times. A read error may explain this, as a much larger clone is one base away. The chain couples TRBV6-5 to TRBJ2-7; D remains ambiguous. This CDR3 contains 13 residues. Germline V CDR1 and CDR2: MNHEY, SVGAGI. CDR3 nucleotides: TGTGCCAGCAGAGTTCCCACTAACTACGCGCAGTACTTC. This codes for CASRVPTNYAQYF.

This clonotype was counted only a few times. The chain uses TRBV28 and TRBJ2-7; D unclear. The CDR3 runs 13 residues. Germline V gene sequence: CDR1 MDHEN, CDR2 SYDVKM. V gave up 4 bases and J gave up 6 bases, with 13 bases separating them. CDR3 sequence (DNA): TGTGCCAGCAGTTCCCCCCAGGTTGCCGAGCAGTACTTC. It translates to CASSSPQVAEQYF.

In this sample, this clonotype turned up a few times. One end of the junction is discordant with germline, which a read error may explain. V is TRBV12-3 or TRBV12-4 and J is TRBJ1-5, with 8 bases matching TRBD1. This CDR3 is built from 14 residues. The CDR3 DNA sequence: TGTACCAGCAGTCCCGACAGGGGAGGGTCAGCCCAGCATTTT. Translating it yields CTSSPDRGGSAQHF.

At least ten counts were recorded for this clonotype. This rearrangement joins TRBV10-3 to TRBJ1-5; TRBD1 aligns across 7 bases. The germline CDR1 and CDR2 sequences are ENHRY and SYGVKD. The CDR3 sequence is 15 residues long. The junction had 5 bases not matched to a gene; V was cut back by 0 bases and J by 6 bases. For the CDR3, the DNA is TGTGCCATCAGTGAGTCAGGCAGGGGGGGTCAGCCCCAGCATTTT. Protein: CAISESGRGGQPQHF.

This clonotype turned up a few times. As DNA, the CDR3 is TGCAGTGCTAGGGCGGGACAGGGGGCCCCAGATACGCAGTATTTT. Protein: CSARAGQGAPDTQYF. The chain employs TRBV20-1 and TRBJ2-3; 12 bases agree with TRBD1. The J segment lost 4 bases and the V segment lost 3 bases, leaving 5 bases of the junction unmatched. CDR1 is DFQATT, CDR2 SNEGSKA, per germline (reference sequence). This CDR3 contains 15 residues.

The rearrangement joins TRBV27 to TRBJ2-1; 14 positions agree with TRBD2. After removal of 6 bases from V and 8 bases from J, the junction contained 9 bases not matched to a gene. Germline CDR1 and CDR2: MNHEY and SMNVEV (reference sequence). The CDR3 is 16 residues long. The DNA of the CDR3 is TGTGCCAGCAGGACTAGCGGGGGGGCGGGCTCCTATGAGCAGTTCTTC. As protein: CASRTSGGAGSYEQFF.

This clonotype has at least ten counts. V usage is TRBV4-3 and J usage is TRBJ2-7; D perhaps matches TRBD1 (7 bases). The CDR3 is 16 residues long. V was trimmed by 3 bases and J by 2 bases, leaving 17 bases between them. Germline V gene data show CDR1 as LGHNA and CDR2 as YSLEER. The CDR3 reads CASSQDYRGLPYEQYF. The CDR3 bases are TGCGCCAGCAGCCAGGACTACAGGGGACTCCCCTACGAGCAGTACTTC.

The chain joins TRBV20-1 to TRBJ1-1, with a weak D call TRBD1 (5 bases). V lost 6 bases, J lost 5 bases, and 16 bases lay in between. Germline CDR1 reads DFQATT; CDR2 reads SNEGSKA (reference sequence). CDR3 length: 13 residues. CDR3: CSAPGGVGTEAFF. The CDR3 bases are TGCAGTGCGCCTGGGGGGGTAGGGACTGAAGCTTTCTTT.